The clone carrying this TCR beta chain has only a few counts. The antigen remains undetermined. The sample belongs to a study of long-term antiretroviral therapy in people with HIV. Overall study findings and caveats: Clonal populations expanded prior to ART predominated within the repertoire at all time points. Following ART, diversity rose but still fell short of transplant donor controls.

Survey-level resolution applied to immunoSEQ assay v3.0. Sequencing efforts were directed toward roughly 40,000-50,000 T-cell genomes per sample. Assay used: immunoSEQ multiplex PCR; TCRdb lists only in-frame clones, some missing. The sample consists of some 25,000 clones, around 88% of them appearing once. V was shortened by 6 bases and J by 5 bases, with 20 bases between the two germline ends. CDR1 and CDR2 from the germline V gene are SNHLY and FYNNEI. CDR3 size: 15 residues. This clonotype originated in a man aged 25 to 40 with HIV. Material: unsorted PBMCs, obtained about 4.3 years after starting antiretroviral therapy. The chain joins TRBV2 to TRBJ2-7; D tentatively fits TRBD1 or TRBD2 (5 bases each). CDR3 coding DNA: TGTGCCAGCAGACCGGGACGTTTCGCGGAGGACGAGCAGTACTTC. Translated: CASRPGRFAEDEQYF.